The rows below give T cell receptor beta chains drawn from one sample of a study of cytomegalovirus exposure and HLA in healthy donors. TCRdb's table, derived via immunoSEQ multiplex PCR, lists solely in-frame clones and lacks some. Seen here are about 160,000 clones, roughly 90% observed once, and the top ten hold about 2.2%. The specimen sequenced was PBMCs. The receptors stem from a woman aged 18-29 years in good health and CMV-seronegative. CDR3s include the opening cysteine and the closing phenylalanine or tryptophan. The D gene is left open where the match is weak. A clone size is listed for some rows: how often the clone was seen (once, few, many), or a class if it is expanded.

cdr3_aa	cdr3_nt	clone_size	d_call	v_call	j_call
CASSVDGGAYEQYF	TGTGCCAGCAGCGTAGATGGGGGGGCCTACGAGCAGTACTTC	-	TRBD2	TRBV9	TRBJ2-7
CASGFLMSEQFF	TGTGCTAGTGGTTTCCTTATGAGCGAGCAGTTCTTC	-	-	TRBV12-5	TRBJ2-1
CASSWDRETEAFF	TGTGCCAGCAGCTGGGACAGGGAAACTGAAGCTTTCTTT	-	TRBD1	TRBV11-3	TRBJ1-1
CSVGGGRNTDTQYF	TGCAGCGTTGGGGGGGGGCGGAACACAGATACGCAGTATTTT	-	-	TRBV29-1	TRBJ2-3
CSVVAEMAFF	TGCAGCGTTGTGGCGGAGATGGCTTTCTTT	few	-	TRBV29-1	TRBJ1-1
CASSRTGGTNEKLFF	TGCGCCAGCAGTCGGACAGGGGGGACTAATGAAAAACTGTTTTTT	-	TRBD1	TRBV5-1	TRBJ1-4
CASSLQGGRETQYF	TGTGCCAGCAGCTTGCAGGGCGGGAGGGAGACCCAGTACTTC	-	TRBD2	TRBV5-4	TRBJ2-5
CASSASAAGELFF	TGTGCCAGCAGCGCTTCTGCAGCCGGGGAGCTGTTTTTT	-	-	TRBV7-3	TRBJ2-2
CASSPWTSGVIINTQYF	TGTGCCAGCAGCCCCTGGACTAGCGGGGTCATTATTAATACGCAGTATTTT	-	TRBD2	TRBV7-2	TRBJ2-3
CASSFPRTREAFF	TGCGCCAGCAGCTTTCCCCGAACTCGTGAAGCTTTCTTT	-	-	TRBV5-1	TRBJ1-1
CASSQDSLHGYTF	TGCGCCAGCAGCCAAGATTCCCTCCATGGCTACACCTTC	-	-	TRBV4-3	TRBJ1-2
CASSTPPGTRVRTDTQYF	TGTGCCAGCAGCACCCCGCCAGGGACTCGAGTTCGAACAGATACGCAGTATTTT	-	-	TRBV9	TRBJ2-3
CASSWGGGQETQYF	TGTGCCAGCAGTTGGGGTGGGGGGCAAGAGACCCAGTACTTC	-	-	TRBV27	TRBJ2-5
CASSLGHPGTEAFF	TGTGCCAGCAGCTTGGGGCACCCCGGCACTGAAGCTTTCTTT	-	-	TRBV7-9	TRBJ1-1
CASSYRLQGSYEQYF	TGCGCCAGCAGCTACCGTTTACAGGGCTCCTACGAGCAGTACTTC	-	-	TRBV4-1	TRBJ2-7
CAISGGTEAFF	TGTGCCATCAGCGGAGGTACTGAAGCTTTCTTT	-	-	TRBV10-3	TRBJ1-1
CASSLDTGLEAFF	TGTGCCAGCAGCTTAGACACAGGATTGGAAGCTTTCTTT	-	-	TRBV7-2	TRBJ1-1
CASSFNLPGLAAYEQYF	TGTGCCAGCAGCTTCAATTTACCGGGACTAGCGGCCTACGAGCAGTACTTC	-	TRBD2	TRBV11-2	TRBJ2-7
CASSLQAISNTEAFF	TGTGCCAGTAGTCTTCAGGCCATATCGAACACTGAAGCTTTCTTT	once	-	TRBV19	TRBJ1-1
CASSLARQGADTQYF	TGTGCCAGCAGCTTAGCGAGGCAGGGGGCAGATACGCAGTATTTT	-	TRBD1	TRBV7-9	TRBJ2-3
CATTYEQYF	TGCGCCACAACTTACGAGCAGTACTTC	-	-	TRBV23-1	TRBJ2-7
CASSQGPSTGGYTF	TGCGCCAGCAGCCAAGGACCTTCCACAGGGGGCTACACCTTC	-	-	TRBV4-1	TRBJ1-2
CASNQEDTQYF	TGTGCCAGCAATCAGGAAGATACGCAGTATTTT	-	-	TRBV2	TRBJ2-3
CASSPSGSSYEQYF	TGTGCCAGCAGCCCCTCGGGGAGCTCCTACGAGCAGTACTTC	-	-	TRBV9	TRBJ2-7
CASSLEGSGNTIYF	TGTGCCAGCAGCTTAGAGGGATCTGGAAACACCATATATTTT	-	-	TRBV5-8	TRBJ1-3
CASSYIRGKSYNEQFF	TGTGCCAGCAGTTACATCCGGGGGAAATCCTACAATGAGCAGTTCTTC	-	-	TRBV6-5	TRBJ2-1
CATSGQSNQPQHF	TGTGCCACCAGTGGACAGTCCAATCAGCCCCAGCATTTT	once	-	TRBV15	TRBJ1-5
CASSLARSQVLYF	TGTGCCAGCAGCTTGGCCCGGTCTCAGGTTTTGTACTTC	once	-	TRBV5-4	TRBJ2-7
CSIGQGEGYGYTF	TGCAGCATAGGACAGGGGGAAGGCTATGGCTACACCTTC	few	TRBD1	TRBV29-1	TRBJ1-2
CASSPRTLRSSGNTIYF	TGTGCCAGCTCACCACGGACACTCAGGTCCTCTGGAAACACCATATATTTT	-	-	TRBV18	TRBJ1-3
CASSEGLAGVNEQFF	TGTGCCAGCAGCGAGGGGCTAGCGGGAGTCAATGAGCAGTTCTTC	once	TRBD2	TRBV5-4	TRBJ2-1
CASSVGRAAEAFF	TGTGCCAGCAGTGTAGGCAGGGCGGCTGAAGCTTTCTTT	-	-	TRBV25-1	TRBJ1-1
CATSRAWSPQQYF	TGTGCCACCAGCAGAGCTTGGAGCCCACAGCAGTACTTC	once	-	TRBV15	TRBJ2-7
CASSRALGGTDTQYF	TGCGCCAGCAGCCGTGCCCTAGGGGGCACAGATACGCAGTATTTT	-	-	TRBV5-1	TRBJ2-3
CASSEGRGPYEQYF	TGTGCCAGCAGTGAAGGCAGGGGTCCCTACGAGCAGTACTTC	-	-	TRBV6-1	TRBJ2-7
CASSLSRDNEQFF	TGTGCCAGCAGCTTGTCCCGGGACAATGAGCAGTTCTTC	-	-	TRBV11-3	TRBJ2-1
CASSDNREGTDTQYF	TGCGCCAGCAGTGATAACAGGGAAGGGACAGATACGCAGTATTTT	-	-	TRBV10-1	TRBJ2-3
CATALSSGYNEQFF	TGTGCCACCGCGCTTTCTAGCGGATACAATGAGCAGTTCTTC	-	TRBD2	TRBV2	TRBJ2-1
CASSPAEQGEQYF	TGTGCCAGCTCACCAGCCGAGCAGGGCGAGCAGTACTTC	-	-	TRBV18	TRBJ2-7
CASSWNTARRETQYF	TGTGCCAGCAGCTGGAACACAGCTCGGCGAGAGACCCAGTACTTC	-	-	TRBV7-2	TRBJ2-5
CASSVAGFEQYF	TGTGCCAGCAGCGTAGCGGGGTTCGAGCAGTACTTC	-	-	TRBV9	TRBJ2-7
CASRWAVDRKYITF	TGTGCCAGTAGATGGGCCGTGGATCGGAAGTATATCACCTTC	-	-	TRBV19	TRBJ1-2
CASSYPPGGKFF	TGTGCCAGCAGCTACCCCCCCGGGGGGAAGTTCTTC	-	TRBD2	TRBV5-4	TRBJ2-1
CASQGGTGESGELFF	TGTGCCAGCCAGGGCGGGACAGGGGAGTCCGGGGAGCTGTTTTTT	-	TRBD1	TRBV7-9	TRBJ2-2
CSVATTVNTGELFF	TGCAGCGTTGCGACTACTGTAAACACCGGGGAGCTGTTTTTT	-	-	TRBV29-1	TRBJ2-2
CASSQEEGQGSREQYF	TGCGCCAGCAGCCAAGAGGAGGGACAGGGTAGTCGCGAGCAGTACTTC	-	TRBD1	TRBV4-3	TRBJ2-7
CASSVEGAHYNEQFF	TGTGCCAGCAGCGTAGAGGGGGCGCATTACAATGAGCAGTTCTTC	once	TRBD1	TRBV9	TRBJ2-1
CASSPHPGGGTDTQYF	TGTGCCAGCAGCCCCCACCCGGGAGGTGGCACAGATACGCAGTATTTT	-	TRBD2	TRBV7-3	TRBJ2-3
CASSQERREGRETQYF	TGCGCCAGCAGCCAAGAAAGGCGGGAGGGCCGAGAGACCCAGTACTTC	-	TRBD2	TRBV4-3	TRBJ2-5
CTGFTGTHNEQFF	TGCACCGGGTTTACCGGGACTCACAATGAGCAGTTCTTC	-	-	TRBV29-1	TRBJ2-1